This T cell receptor (beta chain) was captured in a study of CD8 T cells in ankylosing spondylitis. TCRdb itself ran the 5' RACE reads through MiXCR, one entry per CDR3 protein. The data show roughly 180,000 distinct CDR3 sequences, roughly 13% seen once. General study findings and limits: Made up of fewer than ten highly homologous variants, a TCR beta motif appeared characteristic of ankylosing spondylitis blood. Earlier studies detected some motif variants in reactive arthritis synovial fluid and blood.

The CDR3 covers 17 residues. Germline trimming cut 6 bases from V and 6 bases from J; bases unmatched to any gene: 16. Per the germline V gene, CDR1 is KGHSH and CDR2 is LQKENI. Regarding this clonotype: What it binds is not known.

Sequences were obtained from blood, either unsorted or a sorted T cell fraction (not recorded which). The chain is built from TRBV18 and TRBJ1-1; TRBD1 matches at 10 bases. The sequence was collected from a male donor with ankylosing spondylitis or in good health (not recorded which). The CDR3 DNA reads as TGTGCCAGCTCTCTCATATCTCCCAGGGACAGGGGACCTGAAGCTTTCTTT. It codes for CASSLISPRDRGPEAFF.